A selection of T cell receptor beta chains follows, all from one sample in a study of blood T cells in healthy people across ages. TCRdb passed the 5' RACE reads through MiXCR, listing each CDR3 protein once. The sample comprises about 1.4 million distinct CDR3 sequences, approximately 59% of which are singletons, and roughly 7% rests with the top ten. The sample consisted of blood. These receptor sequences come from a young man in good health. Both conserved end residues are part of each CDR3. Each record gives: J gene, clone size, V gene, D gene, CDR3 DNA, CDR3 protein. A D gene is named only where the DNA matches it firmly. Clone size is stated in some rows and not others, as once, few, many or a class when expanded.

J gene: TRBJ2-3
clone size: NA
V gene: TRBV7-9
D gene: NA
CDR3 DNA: TGTGCCAGCAGCCCTCTAGGGACAGATACGCAGTATTTT
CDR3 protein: CASSPLGTDTQYF

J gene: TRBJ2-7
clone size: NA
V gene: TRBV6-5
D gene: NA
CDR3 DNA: TGTGCCAGCAGTTACGGGCGGATCCCTTGCGAGCAGTACTTC
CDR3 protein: CASSYGRIPCEQYF

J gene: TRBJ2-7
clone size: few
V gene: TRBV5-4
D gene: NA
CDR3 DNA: TGTGCCAGCAGCTTGGCCAGGCCAGGGTGGATGGACGAGCAGTACTTC
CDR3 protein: CASSLARPGWMDEQYF

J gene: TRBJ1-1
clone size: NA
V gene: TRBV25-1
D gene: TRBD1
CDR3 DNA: TGTGCCTGCAGTGCACACAGGGGGCTGGGCACTGAAGCTTTCTTT
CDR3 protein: CACSAHRGLGTEAFF

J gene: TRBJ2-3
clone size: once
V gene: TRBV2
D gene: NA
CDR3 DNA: TGTGCCAGCAGTGAATCGGTAGCGGTTAGCACAGATACGCAGTATTTT
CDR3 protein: CASSESVAVSTDTQYF

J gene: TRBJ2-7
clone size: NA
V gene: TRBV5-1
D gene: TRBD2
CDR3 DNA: TGCGCCAGCAGCTACACCGGGACTAGGAGCTACGAGCAGTACTTC
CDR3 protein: CASSYTGTRSYEQYF

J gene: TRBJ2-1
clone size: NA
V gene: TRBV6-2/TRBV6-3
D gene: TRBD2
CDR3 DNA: TGTGCCAGCAGTTACGAGGTGGCGGGGGAGCCTAGTAATTTCAATGAGCAGTTCTTC
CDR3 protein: CASSYEVAGEPSNFNEQFF

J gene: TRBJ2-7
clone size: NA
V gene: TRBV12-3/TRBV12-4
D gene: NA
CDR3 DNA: TGTGCCAGCAGCATAAACCCAGGGGTGGGCGAGCAGTACTTC
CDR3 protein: CASSINPGVGEQYF

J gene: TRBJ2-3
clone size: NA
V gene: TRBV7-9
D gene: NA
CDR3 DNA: TGTGCCAGCAGCCGAATTGGTATCGACGGTGGAACGCAGTATTTT
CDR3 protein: CASSRIGIDGGTQYF

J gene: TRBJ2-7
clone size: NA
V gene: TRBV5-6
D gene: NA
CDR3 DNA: TGTGCCAGCAGCGCAGTCCTGGACTCGCACTACGAGCAGTACTTC
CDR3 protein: CASSAVLDSHYEQYF

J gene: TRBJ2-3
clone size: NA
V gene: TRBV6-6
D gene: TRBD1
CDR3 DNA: TGTGCCAGCACCAGGGGGATTGATACGCAGTATTTT
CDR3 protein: CASTRGIDTQYF

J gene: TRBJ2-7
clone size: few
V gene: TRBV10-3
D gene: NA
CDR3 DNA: TGTGCCATCAGTGAGCTTCGCCCACAACAGACGGAGCAGTACTTC
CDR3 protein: CAISELRPQQTEQYF

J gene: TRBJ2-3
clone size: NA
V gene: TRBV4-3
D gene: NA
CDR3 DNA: TGCGCCAGCAGCCAAGATGCGGCAAGATCCACAGATACGCAGTATTTT
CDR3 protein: CASSQDAARSTDTQYF

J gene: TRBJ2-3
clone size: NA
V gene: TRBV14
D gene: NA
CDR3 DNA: TGTGCCAGCAGCCAAAGTAGGGCGACGCAGTATTTT
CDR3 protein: CASSQSRATQYF

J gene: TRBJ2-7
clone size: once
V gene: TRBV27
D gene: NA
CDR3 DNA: TGTGCCAGCAGTCTAGGGTACCCTAGCTCCTACGAGCAGTACTTC
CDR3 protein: CASSLGYPSSYEQYF

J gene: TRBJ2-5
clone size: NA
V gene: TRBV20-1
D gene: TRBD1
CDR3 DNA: TGCAGTGCTACCCCGGGACAGGGGGTAGAAGAGACCCAGTACTTC
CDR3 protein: CSATPGQGVEETQYF

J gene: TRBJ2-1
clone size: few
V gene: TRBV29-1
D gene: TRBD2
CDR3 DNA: TGCAGCGTTGAAAGGTCGCGCGTCGCGGGGGTCCTGCAGTTCTTC
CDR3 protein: CSVERSRVAGVLQFF

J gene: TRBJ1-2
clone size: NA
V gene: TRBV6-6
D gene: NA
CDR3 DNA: TGTGCCAGCAGTTACCCTTCCCCGGACAGCTATGGCTACACCTTC
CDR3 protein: CASSYPSPDSYGYTF

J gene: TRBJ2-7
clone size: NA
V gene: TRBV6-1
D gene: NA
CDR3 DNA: TGTGCCAGCAGTGACTCCGGGACTCCCTCCATGGATGAGCAGTACTTC
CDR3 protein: CASSDSGTPSMDEQYF

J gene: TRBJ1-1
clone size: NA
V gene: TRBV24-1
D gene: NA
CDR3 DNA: TGTGCCACCAGGCCCCGGGGTTATGGGAACACTGAAGCTTTCTTT
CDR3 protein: CATRPRGYGNTEAFF

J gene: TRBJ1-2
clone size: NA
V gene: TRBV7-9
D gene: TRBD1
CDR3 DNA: TGTGCCAGCAGCACGAGGACAGGGAATAACTATGGCTACACCTTC
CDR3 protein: CASSTRTGNNYGYTF

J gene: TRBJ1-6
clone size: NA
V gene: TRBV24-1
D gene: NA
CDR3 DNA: TGTGCCACCAGTAATCTACTCACTTGGGATTCACCCCTCCACTTT
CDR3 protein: CATSNLLTWDSPLHF

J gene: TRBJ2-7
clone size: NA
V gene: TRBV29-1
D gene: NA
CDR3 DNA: TGCAGCGCCTCAGGGGTGCACTACGAGCAGTACTTC
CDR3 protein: CSASGVHYEQYF

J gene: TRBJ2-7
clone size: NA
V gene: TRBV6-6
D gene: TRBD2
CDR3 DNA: TGTGCCAGCAGTTCACCAGCGGGGGGTCGCTCCTACGAGCAGTACTTC
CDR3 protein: CASSSPAGGRSYEQYF

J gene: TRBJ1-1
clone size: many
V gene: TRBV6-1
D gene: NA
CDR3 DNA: TGTGCCAGCAGTGAAGCGAGGGGGGGAGGGGATGAAGCTTTCTTT
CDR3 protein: CASSEARGGGDEAFF

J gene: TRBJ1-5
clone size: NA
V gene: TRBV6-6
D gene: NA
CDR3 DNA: TGTGCCAGCAGGGGCGGTAGGGAACAGCCCCAGCATTTT
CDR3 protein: CASRGGREQPQHF

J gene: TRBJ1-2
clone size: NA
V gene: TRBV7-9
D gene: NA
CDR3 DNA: TGTGCCAGCAGCTTAGAGGCCAGCAACTATGGCTACACCTTC
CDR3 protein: CASSLEASNYGYTF

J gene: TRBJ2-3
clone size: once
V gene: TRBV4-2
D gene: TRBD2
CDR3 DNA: TGTGCCAGCAGCCAAGTTGGACTAGCAGATACGCAGTATTTT
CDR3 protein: CASSQVGLADTQYF

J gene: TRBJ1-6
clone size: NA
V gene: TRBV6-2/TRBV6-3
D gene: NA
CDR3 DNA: TGTGCCAGCAATTCGGCAGGTGACTCTATACTAAATTCACCCCTCCACTTT
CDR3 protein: CASNSAGDSILNSPLHF

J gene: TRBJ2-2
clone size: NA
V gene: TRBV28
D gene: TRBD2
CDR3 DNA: TGTGCCAGCAGTTTTCAGCGGGGGGGACTATTCGGGGAGCTGTTTTTT
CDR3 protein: CASSFQRGGLFGELFF

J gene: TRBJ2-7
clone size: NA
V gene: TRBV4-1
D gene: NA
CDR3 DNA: TGCGCCAGCAGCCAAGAAGAAGGGGACTCCCTGGCTTCCGAGCAGTACTTC
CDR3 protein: CASSQEEGDSLASEQYF

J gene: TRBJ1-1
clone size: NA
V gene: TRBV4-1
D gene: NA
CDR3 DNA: TGCGCCGGCAGTCCAGTATCCATGAACGCTGAAGCTTTCTTT
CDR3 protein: CAGSPVSMNAEAFF

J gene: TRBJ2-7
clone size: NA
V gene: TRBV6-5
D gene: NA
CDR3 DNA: TGTGCCAGCAGTTACGCGTTCGCCTACGAGCAGTACTTC
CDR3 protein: CASSYAFAYEQYF

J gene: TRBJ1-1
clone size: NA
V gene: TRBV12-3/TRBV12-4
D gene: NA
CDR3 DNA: TGTGCCAGCAGGGAGCTCCTAATGAACACTGAAGCTTTCTTT
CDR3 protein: CASRELLMNTEAFF

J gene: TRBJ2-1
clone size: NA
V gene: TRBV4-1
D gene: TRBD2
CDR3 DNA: TGCGCCAGCAGCCCGGTTGCTAGCGGGAACCTAAAGGGAAATGAGCAGTTCTTC
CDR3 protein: CASSPVASGNLKGNEQFF

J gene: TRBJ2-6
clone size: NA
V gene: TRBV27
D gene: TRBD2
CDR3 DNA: TGTGCCGGCAGTACCTTGAGGGAGGGCCTCCAGGCCAACGTCCTGACTTTC
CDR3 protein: CAGSTLREGLQANVLTF

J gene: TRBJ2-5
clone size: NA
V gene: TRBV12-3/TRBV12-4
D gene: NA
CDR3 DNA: TGTGCCAGCCTCGCGGACTCCTACAATGAGCAGTACTTC
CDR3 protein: CASLADSYNEQYF

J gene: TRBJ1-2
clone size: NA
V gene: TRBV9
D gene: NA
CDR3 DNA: TGTGCCAGCAGCGTAGGCGGACCATCTAACTATGGCTACACCTTC
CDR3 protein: CASSVGGPSNYGYTF

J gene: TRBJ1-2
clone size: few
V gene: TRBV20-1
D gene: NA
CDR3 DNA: TGCAGTGCTAGAGTGATGGGGCTTGGGGGCTACACCTTC
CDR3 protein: CSARVMGLGGYTF

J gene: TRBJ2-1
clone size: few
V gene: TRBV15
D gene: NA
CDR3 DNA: TGTGCCACCAGCAGAGGTCTGGATTACACCTACAATGAGCAGTTCTTC
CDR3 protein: CATSRGLDYTYNEQFF

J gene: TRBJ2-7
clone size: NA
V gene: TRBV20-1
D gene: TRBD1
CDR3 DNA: TGCAGTGCTATCGACAGGGACCCCTACGAGCAGTACTTC
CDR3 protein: CSAIDRDPYEQYF

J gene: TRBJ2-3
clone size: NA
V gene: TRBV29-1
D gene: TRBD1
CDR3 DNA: TGCAGCGTTGAAGATAGGGACAGGGTCACAGATACGCAGTATTTT
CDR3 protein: CSVEDRDRVTDTQYF

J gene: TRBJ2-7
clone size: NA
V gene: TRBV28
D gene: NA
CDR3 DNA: TGTGCCAGCAGCAGGAATAAGCAGTACTTC
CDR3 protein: CASSRNKQYF

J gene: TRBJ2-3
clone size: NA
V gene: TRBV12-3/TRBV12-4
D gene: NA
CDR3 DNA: TGTGCCAGCACCATGGGACGGGGCCCCACGCAGTATTTT
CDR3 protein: CASTMGRGPTQYF

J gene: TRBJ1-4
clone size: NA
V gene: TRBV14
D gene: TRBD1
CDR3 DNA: TGTGCCAGCAGCCGAACCGGGACAGGGGTTTTCGACGAAAAACTGTTTTTT
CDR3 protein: CASSRTGTGVFDEKLFF

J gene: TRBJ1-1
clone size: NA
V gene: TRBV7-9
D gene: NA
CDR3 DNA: TGTGCCAGCAGCCCCCGGGACACCTACACTGAAGCTTTCTTT
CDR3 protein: CASSPRDTYTEAFF

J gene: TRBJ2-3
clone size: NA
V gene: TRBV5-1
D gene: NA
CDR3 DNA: TGCGCCAGCAGCTTGCTGGGAGAAAGGGCAGATACGCAGTATTTT
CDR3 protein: CASSLLGERADTQYF

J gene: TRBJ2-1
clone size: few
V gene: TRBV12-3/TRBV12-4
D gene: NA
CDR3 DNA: TGTGCCAGCAGTAACCCAAACAATGAGCAGTTCTTC
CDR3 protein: CASSNPNNEQFF

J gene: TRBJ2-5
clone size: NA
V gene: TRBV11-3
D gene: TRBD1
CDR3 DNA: TGTGCCAGCAGCGGGACAGGGGTCAATGAGCAGTACTTC
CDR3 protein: CASSGTGVNEQYF

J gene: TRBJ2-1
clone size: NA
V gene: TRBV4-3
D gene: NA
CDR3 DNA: TGCGCCAGCAGCCAAGATATTAACCTTTGGCAGTTCTTC
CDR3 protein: CASSQDINLWQFF

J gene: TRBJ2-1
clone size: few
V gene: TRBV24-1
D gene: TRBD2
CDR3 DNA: TGTGCCACCAGTAGCACTAGCGGGAGTAACAATGAGCAGTTCTTC
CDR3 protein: CATSSTSGSNNEQFF

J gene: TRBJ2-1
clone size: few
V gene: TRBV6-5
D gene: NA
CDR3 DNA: TGTGCCAGCAGTTATTCCAGATCTGCCTCCTACAATGAGCAGTTCTTC
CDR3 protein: CASSYSRSASYNEQFF

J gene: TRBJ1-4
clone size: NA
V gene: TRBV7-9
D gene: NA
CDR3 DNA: TGTGCCAGCAGCTCCGAATACGAAAATGAAAAACTGTTTTTT
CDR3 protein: CASSSEYENEKLFF